Sequencing of this TCR beta chain was carried out in a study of blood T cell repertoires in COVID-19. The overall study: Acute and convalescent COVID-19 specimens originated in the United States, Italy and Spain. Sources were T cells, B-cell-depleted T cells, or PBMCs; the material itself was cDNA or gDNA.

Study processing details: Amplification from reference gene primers served as the basis for estimated nucleated cell counts. Generated by immunoSEQ multiplex PCR, the TCRdb table keeps only in-frame clones and is missing some. V and J calls and clone size are copied from that table; D and trimming were computed from the DNA. The table records fewer than 300,000 clones, approximately 86% of them present only once. V trimming: 3 bases; J trimming: 6 bases; junction bases outside the gene matches: 8. This CDR3 has 15 residues. Germline assignment: CDR1 DFQATT and CDR2 SNEGSKA (reference sequence). Seattle participants joined during active infection and were tracked over time.

The V call is TRBV20-1, the J call TRBJ1-5; 10 bases fit TRBD1. The sample comprised peripheral blood. The receptor was isolated from a human donor with COVID-19, enrolled during active disease. The donor label of this sample is uncertain. CDR3 DNA: TGCAGTGCTAGTCGGGACAGGGGAGTGGGTCAGCCCCAGCATTTT. This gives the protein CSASRDRGVGQPQHF.